This T cell receptor (beta chain) emerged from a study of T cell therapy after organ transplantation. This clone has only a few counts. Its antigen is unknown. Data came from immunoSEQ multiplex PCR; TCRdb stores just in-frame clones and leaves some out. The profile shows over 20,000 clones, about four fifths of them singletons. The sample's time point: 20-29 weeks after completion of therapy. Trimming shortened V by 1 base and J by 5 bases, and 11 bases separated the two germline ends. There are 13 residues in the CDR3. CDR1 and CDR2 from the germline V gene are GTSNPN and SVGIG (reference sequence). This TCR was sampled from a human patient who had received a solid organ transplant and had CMV disease. Some of the T cells might come from the graft donor. The chain joins TRBV30 to TRBJ1-1; D is ambiguous. The specimen was CD8+ T cells from blood, collected after autologous CMV-specific T cell therapy. In DNA form, the CDR3 reads TGTGCCTGGAGTGAGGGATTCGGGACTGAAGCTTTCTTT. It yields the protein CAWSEGFGTEAFF.